This T cell receptor (beta chain) comes out of a study of response to subunit inactivated influenza vaccine listed by TCRdb under 2018. At the level of the whole study: Deep quantitative profiling of the T cell receptor repertoire was used in the study to follow responses to a trivalent subunit inactivated influenza vaccine. The investigation overall reported the following: The authors suggested that each seasonal influenza vaccination may recruit only a limited number of new T cells.

Library construction relied on RT-PCR. The listed sequencing device is Illumina HiSeq 2500. The raw public data were reprocessed by TCRdb itself: fastp quality trimming at Q25, MiXCR clonotype calling, in-frame beta chains only. One record per CDR3 amino acid sequence lists the most common genes and DNA. This sample lists almost 250,000 distinct CDR3 sequences; 12% were detected once. The ten top clones hold less than 8.5% of the sample. Spanning cysteine to phenylalanine, the CDR3 consists of 19 amino acids. Only the CDR3 DNA is retained, 57 bases long and in frame from the first base. Here V drops 5 bases and J drops 3 bases, and the junction holds 21 bases not matched to any gene. The germline V gene (reference sequence) supplies CDR1 DFQATT and CDR2 SNEGSKA. This clonotype occurred a few times. No antigen is known for it. No per-base quality is available; no much larger clone lies one base away.

The chain employs TRBV20-1 and TRBJ2-1, and 8 junction bases match TRBD2. The clonotype was recovered from a man over 45 who received an inactivated influenza vaccine. Donor details come from another sample of the same person, matched by shared clones. This specimen consisted of non-naive T cells sorted from PBMCs, obtained roughly 15 days before vaccination. Interpreted using the paper, the cell subset or site label stands for: memory T cell fraction. The DNA sequence is TGCAGTGCTGATAGCCAGCACGTCGGGGGGGAGTCCGGCTACAATGAGCAGTTCTTC. Translated, it gives CSADSQHVGGESGYNEQFF.